Described below is a single T cell receptor (beta chain) sequence and its context. This sample stems from a study of T cell repertoires in cytomegalovirus infection. Trimming removed 4 bases from V and 6 bases from J, with 13 bases in between. Germline V gene lookup returns CDR1 SGHAT and CDR2 FQNNGV. The CDR3 consists of 14 residues. From the reads, TCRdb called clonotypes with MiXCR, one entry per CDR3 protein. The repertoire holds about 180,000 distinct CDR3 sequences, 13% to 15% seen once, with 25% to 30% in the top ten. Sequencing was carried out using PBMCs. The chain uses TRBV11-2 and TRBJ2-1; possibly TRBD2 for D (5 bases). The origin of this receptor is a human donor in good health (CMV status not recorded). Some clones in this sample may be carry-over from other donors' samples. The DNA for the CDR3 is TGTGCCAGCAGCTCACCCGGCGGGTTCAATGAGCAGTTCTTC. Translating gives CASSSPGGFNEQFF.